The rows below give T cell receptor beta chains drawn from one sample of a study of shared clonotypes between healthy human individuals. Produced via immunoSEQ multiplex PCR; TCRdb's table is partial and in-frame only. The data show nearly 1 million clones, roughly 72% seen once. Sequencing was performed on memory CD4+ T cells sorted from blood. The receptor source for this set is a man between 18 and 35 years old in good health. The CDR3 runs from the conserved cysteine through the conserved F or W. A D gene is named only where the DNA matches it firmly. Some rows have no size entry. The others give once, few or many, or a class for an expanded clone.

TRBV9	-	TRBJ1-1	-	TGTGCCAGCAGCGTACAGGCGGGCACTGAAGCTTTCTTT	CASSVQAGTEAFF
TRBV19	-	TRBJ1-1	-	TGTGCCAGTATGTTGGGGGCTAGCACTGAAGCTTTCTTT	CASMLGASTEAFF
TRBV5-1	-	TRBJ2-7	-	TGCGCCAGCAGCGCACGTGAGGGGAGCAACGAGCAGTACTTC	CASSAREGSNEQYF
TRBV7-2	-	TRBJ2-7	-	TGTGCCAGCAGCTTAGCCGCGGCCTCCTACGAGCAGTACTTC	CASSLAAASYEQYF
TRBV4-2	-	TRBJ2-3	-	TGTGCCAGCAGCCAAGGCCGAGGCACAGATACGCAGTATTTT	CASSQGRGTDTQYF
TRBV28	-	TRBJ1-2	-	TGTGCCAGCAGCCGAGACGCAGGAGACGGCTACACCTTC	CASSRDAGDGYTF
TRBV5-1	-	TRBJ2-5	TRBD2	TGCGCCAGCAGCTGGACTAGCGGAGAGACCCAGTACTTC	CASSWTSGETQYF
TRBV7-2	once	TRBJ2-5	TRBD2	TGTGCCAGCAGCTTAGCGTCGACTAGCGGGAGTGAGACCCAGTACTTC	CASSLASTSGSETQYF
TRBV6-5	-	TRBJ1-6	-	TGTGCCAGCAGTTACTCGGGGCAGGATTCACCCCTCCACTTT	CASSYSGQDSPLHF
TRBV14	-	TRBJ2-2	-	TGTGCCAGCAGCCAAGGATCCCCATCGAACACCGGGGAGCTGTTTTTT	CASSQGSPSNTGELFF
TRBV2	-	TRBJ2-2	-	TGTGCCAGCAGCCTCGACGGATACACCGGGGAGCTGTTTTTT	CASSLDGYTGELFF
TRBV19	-	TRBJ1-1	-	TGTGCCAGTAGCCCAAGGGAGAACACTGAAGCTTTCTTT	CASSPRENTEAFF
TRBV18	-	TRBJ2-7	-	TGTGCCAGCTCACCAGGGTCTGGGGCAGCCTACGAGCAGTACTTC	CASSPGSGAAYEQYF
TRBV30	few	TRBJ1-1	-	TGTGCCTGGAGTGGACAGCCGAACACTGAAGCTTTCTTT	CAWSGQPNTEAFF
TRBV30	-	TRBJ2-3	-	TGTGCCTGGAGCGCTACCCCCGGGGCAGCCAGTATCACAGATACGCAGTATTTT	CAWSATPGAASITDTQYF
TRBV27	many	TRBJ2-1	-	TGTGCCAGCAGTTTACGGGAGATGGGTAACAATGAGCAGTTCTTC	CASSLREMGNNEQFF
TRBV7-9	-	TRBJ2-3	-	TGTGCCAGCACCCCCAGGGCAGGCACAGATACGCAGTATTTT	CASTPRAGTDTQYF
TRBV15	-	TRBJ2-1	TRBD2	TGTGCCACCAGCAGAGATGCGCTAGCGGGGGTGAATGAGCAGTTCTTC	CATSRDALAGVNEQFF
TRBV6-5	-	TRBJ2-7	-	TGTGCCAGCGGGACAGCGGGACCCGCGGCCTACGAGCAGTACTTC	CASGTAGPAAYEQYF
TRBV10-3	-	TRBJ1-2	-	TGCGCCGGCCGCGGGGCTATTGGCTACACCTTC	CAGRGAIGYTF
TRBV6-1	few	TRBJ1-2	-	TGTGCCAGCAGTGAAATGACAGGAAGCCATGGCTACACCTTC	CASSEMTGSHGYTF
TRBV5-6	few	TRBJ2-5	-	TGTGCCAGCAGCTTGAGGCCAGAGACCCAGTACTTC	CASSLRPETQYF
TRBV9	-	TRBJ2-7	TRBD2	TGTGCCAGCAGCGCCACGGACCTAGCGGGAGGTGTGGGGTACGAGCAGTACTTC	CASSATDLAGGVGYEQYF
TRBV27	-	TRBJ1-2	-	TGTGCCAGCAGTTCACGGGGCAACTATGGCTACACCTTC	CASSSRGNYGYTF
TRBV5-1	many	TRBJ2-5	TRBD2	TGCGCCAGCAGCTTGACTTTCCTAGCGGGAGGGCCTTCGGAGACCCAGTACTTC	CASSLTFLAGGPSETQYF
TRBV4-1	-	TRBJ1-4	-	TGCGCCAGCAGCCAAGGAGGGGGAGGGGACATTAATGAAAAACTGTTTTTT	CASSQGGGGDINEKLFF
TRBV6-1	-	TRBJ2-1	-	TGTGCCAGCAGTGCCCCCTTTGGCTCTGAGCAGTTCTTC	CASSAPFGSEQFF
TRBV5-1	-	TRBJ2-2	-	TGCGCCAGCAGCTCCTTACCTTCCGGGGAGCTGTTTTTT	CASSSLPSGELFF
TRBV19	-	TRBJ2-7	-	TGTGCCAGTAGTGCAGGCTACGAGCAGTACTTC	CASSAGYEQYF
TRBV7-8	-	TRBJ2-2	-	TGTGCCAGCAGCGCCACACCTACCGGGGAGCTGTTTTTT	CASSATPTGELFF
TRBV5-1	-	TRBJ2-5	TRBD2	TGCGCCAGCAGCTTGACCGGACTAGCGGGAGAGACCCAGTACTTC	CASSLTGLAGETQYF